This T cell receptor (beta chain) was captured in a study of vaccination and CD4 T cells after COVID-19. General observations from the study: A nonsignificant median increase from about 20 to 38 SARS-CoV-2-reactive clonotypes was observed. The appearance of a median approximately 90% of reactive clones in convalescent patients occurred only post-vaccination.

Cultured CD4+ T-cell DNA underwent Oncomine TCR Beta short-read sequencing. TCRdb passed the PCR reads through MiXCR, listing each CDR3 protein once. Counted here are about 18,000 distinct CDR3 sequences, 40% to 50% occurring once; the ten biggest clones make up over 7%. Concerning this clonotype: Its antigen is not known.

Described treatment: 10-day PBMC culture with coronavirus spike peptide pools or control peptides (ViraFEST assay). ViraFEST used peptide pools to expand antigen-specific T cells before TCR sequencing. This CDR3 region has 18 residues. CDR1 MNHEY and CDR2 SVGEGT come from the germline V gene. V gave up 7 bases and J gave up 0 bases, with 25 bases separating them. The sequence was obtained from a human donor who had recovered from COVID-19. The chain recombines TRBV6-2 or TRBV6-3 with TRBJ2-7; D ambiguous. This material consisted of CD4+ T cells from blood, cultured in vitro, taken after SARS-CoV-2 vaccination. The CDR3 DNA reads as TGTGCCAGCATCAACCGCCCAAAAAGCGAGACCCCCTCCTACGAGCAGTACTTC. This codes for CASINRPKSETPSYEQYF.